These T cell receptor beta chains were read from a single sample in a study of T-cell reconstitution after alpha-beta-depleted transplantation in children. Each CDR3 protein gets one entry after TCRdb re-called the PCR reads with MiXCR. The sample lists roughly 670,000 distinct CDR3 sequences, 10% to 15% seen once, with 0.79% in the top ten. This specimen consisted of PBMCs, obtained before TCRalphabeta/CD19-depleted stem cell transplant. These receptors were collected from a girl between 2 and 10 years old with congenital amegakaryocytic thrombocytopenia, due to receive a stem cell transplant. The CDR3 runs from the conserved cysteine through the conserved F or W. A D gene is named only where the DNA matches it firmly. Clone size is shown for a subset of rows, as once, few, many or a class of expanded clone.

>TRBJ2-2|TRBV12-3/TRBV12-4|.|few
TGTGCCAGCAGTTTTTCGCCAGGGGCTTTCGGCGGGGAGCTGTTTTTT
CASSFSPGAFGGELFF
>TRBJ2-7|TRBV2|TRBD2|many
TGTGCCAGCAGTGAGACACTAGCGGGAGGACTACTCAGCTCCTACGAGCAGTACTTC
CASSETLAGGLLSSYEQYF
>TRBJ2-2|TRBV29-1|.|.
TGCAGCGTTGGAGACGTTGGCGGGGAGCTGTTTTTT
CSVGDVGGELFF
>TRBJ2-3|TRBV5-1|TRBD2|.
TGCGCCAGCAGCTTGGATTCAGCGGGAGTTACAGATACGCAGTATTTT
CASSLDSAGVTDTQYF
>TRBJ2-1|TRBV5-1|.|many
TGCGCCAGCAGCCTCCAGGCCCTAGCCGACAATGAGCAGTTCTTC
CASSLQALADNEQFF
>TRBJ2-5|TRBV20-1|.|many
TGCAGTGTAACCCCAGGCAAAGAGACCCAGTACTTC
CSVTPGKETQYF
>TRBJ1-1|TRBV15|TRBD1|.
TGTGCCACCAGCAGAAGCCGGGACAGGGGGCAAACTGAAGCTTTCTTT
CATSRSRDRGQTEAFF
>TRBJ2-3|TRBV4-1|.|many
TGCGCCAGCCGGTATAGCGGAGAAGATACGCAGTATTTT
CASRYSGEDTQYF
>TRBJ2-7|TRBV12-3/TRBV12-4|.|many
TGTGCCAGCAGTTCCAGGACTTGGGTAGCGACTTCCTACGAGCAGTACTTC
CASSSRTWVATSYEQYF
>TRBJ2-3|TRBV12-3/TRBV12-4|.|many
TGTGCCAGCAGTTTCACAGGCCAGAGGGGCACAGATACGCAGTATTTT
CASSFTGQRGTDTQYF
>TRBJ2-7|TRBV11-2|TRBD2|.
TGTGCCAGCAGCCCCAGATACGGACTAGCGGGAGTTGTCGAGCAGTACTTC
CASSPRYGLAGVVEQYF
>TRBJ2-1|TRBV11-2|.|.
TGTGCCAGCCGTCGCGTCAATGAGCAGTTCTTC
CASRRVNEQFF
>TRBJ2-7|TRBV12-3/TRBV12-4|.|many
TGTGCCAGCAGTCCATCTTCTAGGGGGGCCTACGAGCAGTACTTC
CASSPSSRGAYEQYF
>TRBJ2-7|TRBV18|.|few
TGTGCCAGCTCTTATCGCGGGTATTACGAGCAGTACTTC
CASSYRGYYEQYF
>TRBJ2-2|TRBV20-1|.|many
TGCAGTGCCGTCGGGACTCGCACCGGGGAGCTGTTTTTT
CSAVGTRTGELFF
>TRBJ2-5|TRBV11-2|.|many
TGTGCCAGCAGTTGGGACGTAAGGGAGACCCAGTACTTC
CASSWDVRETQYF
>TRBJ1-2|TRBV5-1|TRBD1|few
TGCGCCAGCAGCTTGGCCCAGGGGGCCTATGGCTACACCTTC
CASSLAQGAYGYTF
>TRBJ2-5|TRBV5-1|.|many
TGCGCCAGTCCCCAGGGACAAGAGACCCAGTACTTC
CASPQGQETQYF
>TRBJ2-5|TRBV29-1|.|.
TGCAGCGTTGCGGGCCGTTCAGGGGGGAGCCAAGAGACCCAGTACTTC
CSVAGRSGGSQETQYF
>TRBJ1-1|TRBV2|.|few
TGTGCCACCCAGCCTTGGGTGAGGAACACTGAAGCTTTCTTT
CATQPWVRNTEAFF
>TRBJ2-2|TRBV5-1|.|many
TGCGCCAGCAGAGGGGGAACTGAAGGGGAGCTGTTTTTT
CASRGGTEGELFF
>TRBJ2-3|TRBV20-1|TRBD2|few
TGCAGTGCTAGCGAACTAGCGGGAGGCGCAGATACGCAGTATTTT
CSASELAGGADTQYF
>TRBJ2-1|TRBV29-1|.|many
TGCAGCGTCGCCCGCTCTCTAGTGTACGAGCAGTTCTTC
CSVARSLVYEQFF
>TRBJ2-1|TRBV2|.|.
TGTGCCAGCAATCGTGACCGCAGCTCCTACAATGAGCAGTTCTTC
CASNRDRSSYNEQFF
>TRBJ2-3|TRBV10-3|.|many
TGTGCCATCAGTGAGCTGGTAGGGCTAGATACGCAGTATTTT
CAISELVGLDTQYF
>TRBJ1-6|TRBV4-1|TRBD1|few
TGCGCCAGCAGCCAAGCCCAATTCCGGACAGGGTATAATTCACCCCTCCACTTT
CASSQAQFRTGYNSPLHF
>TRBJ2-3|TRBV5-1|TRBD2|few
TGCGCCAGCAGCTTGGTCGGACTAGCGGGAGAATTTGGCTCAGATACGCAGTATTTT
CASSLVGLAGEFGSDTQYF
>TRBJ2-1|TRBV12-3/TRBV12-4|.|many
TGTGCCAGCAGTTCCCCCAAGGGAGTTGAGCAGTTCTTC
CASSSPKGVEQFF
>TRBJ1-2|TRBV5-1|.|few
TGCGCCAGCAGCTCGGACGGCTTGCCCAACTATGGCTACACCTTC
CASSSDGLPNYGYTF
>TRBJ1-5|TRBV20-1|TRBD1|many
TGCAGTGCTAGAGATGTTGGGACAGTTACTGCATCGGGTCAGCCCCAGCATTTT
CSARDVGTVTASGQPQHF
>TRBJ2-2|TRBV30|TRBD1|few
TGTGCCTGGAGTGTAGTCGGACAGGGCTGGACCGGGGAGCTGTTTTTT
CAWSVVGQGWTGELFF
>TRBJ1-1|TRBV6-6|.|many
TGTGCCAGCCTTTATTCTGCGGACACTGAAGCTTTCTTT
CASLYSADTEAFF
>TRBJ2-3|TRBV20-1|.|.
TGCAGTGCTTTCGGACCAGATACGCAGTATTTT
CSAFGPDTQYF
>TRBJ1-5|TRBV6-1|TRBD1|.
TGTGCCGCGGAAGGACAGGAGATTCAGCCCCAGCATTTT
CAAEGQEIQPQHF
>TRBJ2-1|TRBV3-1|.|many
TGTGCCAGCAGCCAGGACTGGAGGGGCGATGAGCAGTTCTTC
CASSQDWRGDEQFF
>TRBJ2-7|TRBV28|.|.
TGTGCCAGCAGAAAGGTAGTCGAGCAGTACTTC
CASRKVVEQYF
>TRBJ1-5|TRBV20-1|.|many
TGCAGTGCTACCACTGGAGGCTCCAATCAGCCCCAGCATTTT
CSATTGGSNQPQHF
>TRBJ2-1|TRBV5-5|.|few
TGTGCCAGCAGCAATAGCGGAACCTACAATGAGCAGTTCTTC
CASSNSGTYNEQFF
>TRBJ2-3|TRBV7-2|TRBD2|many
TGTGCCAGCAGCTACCGACTAGCGGGAGCAGATACGCAGTATTTT
CASSYRLAGADTQYF
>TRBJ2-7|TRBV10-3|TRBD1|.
TGTGCCATCAGTGGAGCGAGGACAGGGCTCTACGAGCAGTACTTC
CAISGARTGLYEQYF
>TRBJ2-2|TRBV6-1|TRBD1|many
TGTGCCAGCAGTACCAGGACAGGTCCCGGGGAGCTGTTTTTT
CASSTRTGPGELFF
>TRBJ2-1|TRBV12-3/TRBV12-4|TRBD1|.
TGTGCCAGCAGTTTCGGGGTTGGGGGAGAACAGGGGGAGCAGTTCTTC
CASSFGVGGEQGEQFF
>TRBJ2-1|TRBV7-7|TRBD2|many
TGTGCCAGCAGCTTAGTAGCGGGAGGGCCGATAGGCAATGAGCAGTTCTTC
CASSLVAGGPIGNEQFF
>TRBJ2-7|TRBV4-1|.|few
TGCGCCAGCAGCCAAGGGCTGGGACTCTTCTACGAGCAGTACTTC
CASSQGLGLFYEQYF
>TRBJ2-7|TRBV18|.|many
TGTGCCAGCTCACGTGACGACTACGAGCAGTACTTC
CASSRDDYEQYF
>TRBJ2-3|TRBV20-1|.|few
TGCAGTCGCGGGGAAACTAGCACAGATACGCAGTATTTT
CSRGETSTDTQYF
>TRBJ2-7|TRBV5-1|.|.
TGCGCCAGCAGCTTGGGTGGGGGGCGGCTTTACGAGCAGTACTTC
CASSLGGGRLYEQYF
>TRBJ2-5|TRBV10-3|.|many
TGTGCCATCAGTGAGTCGCCAGGGGAAGAGACCCAGTACTTC
CAISESPGEETQYF
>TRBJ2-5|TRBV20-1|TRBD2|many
TGCAGTGCAAACTGGGGGGGACAAGAGACCCAGTACTTC
CSANWGGQETQYF
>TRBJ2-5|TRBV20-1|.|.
TGCAGTGCTACCCGGTCCCAAGGAGAGACCCAGTACTTC
CSATRSQGETQYF
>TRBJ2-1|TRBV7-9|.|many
TGTGCCAGCAGCTCGGGACGCTATTACAATGAGCAGTTCTTC
CASSSGRYYNEQFF
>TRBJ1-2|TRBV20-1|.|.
TGCAGTGCCAAGCCAGCCTTCGGTCCTAACTATGGCTACACCTTC
CSAKPAFGPNYGYTF
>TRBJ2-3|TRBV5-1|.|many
TGTGCCAGCAGCCCGGGGACAGATACGCAGTATTTT
CASSPGTDTQYF
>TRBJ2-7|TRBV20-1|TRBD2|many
TGCAGTGCGGGGGGACTAGCGGGACCCTCTGTAGAGCAGTACTTC
CSAGGLAGPSVEQYF
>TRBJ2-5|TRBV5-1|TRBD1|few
TGCGCCAGCAGCTTTCAGGGGGCGGCGGAGACCCAGTACTTC
CASSFQGAAETQYF
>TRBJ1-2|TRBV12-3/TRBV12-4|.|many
TGTGCCAGCAGTTTGAGGGGCCACGGCAGAAACTATGGCTACACCTTC
CASSLRGHGRNYGYTF
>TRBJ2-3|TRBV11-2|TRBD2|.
TGTGCCAGCAGTACACCGGGACTAGACATCACAGATACGCAGTATTTT
CASSTPGLDITDTQYF
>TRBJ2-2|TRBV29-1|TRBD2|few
TGCAGCGCGTTGGGGGCGGGAGGACGCGAAGGAGCCGGGGAGCTGTTTTTT
CSALGAGGREGAGELFF